Detailed here is one T cell receptor beta chain. Antigen unknown. The method was immunoSEQ multiplex PCR; TCRdb's version includes in-frame clones alone and lacks a portion of them. Among some 81,000 clones, almost 85% were seen once, and the ten largest hold 15% to 20%. During the collection period, no donor immune events like infections were recorded. The data stem from a study of identifying expanded T cells in peripheral blood. Study-wide results and limits: Clone count variance between approximately two-week samples rose with total template count.

Trimming took 2 bases from V and 2 from J, leaving 9 bases between them. Germline CDR1 and CDR2: SGHKS and YYEKEE (reference sequence). This CDR3 contains 14 residues. The V and J genes are TRBV5-5 and TRBJ2-3; a possible D gene is TRBD2 (6 bases). Input material: blood. The source is a person between 18 and 70 years old in good health. The CDR3 region has the DNA TGTGCCAGCAGCTTAGGAGGGGCCACAGATACGCAGTATTTT. Translating gives CASSLGGATDTQYF. Together with reference TRBV5-5 and TRBJ2-3, the CDR3 gives the full variable domain: DAGVTQSPTHLIKTRGQQVTLRCSPISGHKSVSWYQQVLGQGPQFIFQYYEKEERGRGNFPDRFSARQFPNYSSELNVNALLLGDSALYLCASSLGGATDTQYFGPGTRLTVL.